The clone carrying this T cell receptor (beta chain) has ten or more counts. 5'RACE primed at constant segments yielded TCR alpha and TCR beta cDNA libraries bearing sample barcodes and UMIs. TCRdb redid the calling of the 5' RACE reads with MiXCR, one entry per CDR3 protein. This sample has about 350,000 distinct CDR3 sequences, with roughly 13% found just once. The data were obtained in a study of T-cell memory formation after mild COVID-19. J gave up 7 bases and V 0 bases, and 7 bases lay outside the gene matches. The CDR3 contains 16 residues. The germline V gene encodes CDR1 SGHRS and CDR2 YFSETQ.

This TCR was recovered from a young man who had mild COVID-19 (a few samples of this study predate the infection). Cell type and time point are not known. The chain recombines TRBV5-1 with TRBJ2-1; 10 bases are a match to TRBD1. The sequenced material came from PBMCs or a T cell subset sorted from them (not recorded which). CDR3 region: CASSLDPGQGTNEQFF. CDR3 nucleotide sequence: TGCGCCAGCAGCTTGGATCCGGGACAGGGGACGAATGAGCAGTTCTTC.